The 17 T cell receptor beta chains below come from one sample, sequenced in a study of T-cell reconstitution after alpha-beta-depleted transplantation in children. Unique molecular identifiers were built into the TCRbeta library. TCRdb re-analysed the PCR reads in MiXCR, keeping a single row per CDR3 protein. Among about 640,000 distinct CDR3 sequences listed, 10% to 15% were seen once. Sample: PBMCs, mostly from graft donor cells, taken 360 days after TCRalphabeta/CD19-depleted stem cell transplant. All receptors derive from a male patient younger than 18 who had a stem cell transplant for acute myeloid leukemia, so the T cells may come from the graft donor.

This chain links TRBV24-1 with TRBJ2-2; 12 bases line up with TRBD2. This CDR3 has 22 amino acids. V lost 5 bases to trimming and J lost 4 bases; unmatched junction nucleotides: 22. Germline V gene lookup returns CDR1 KGHDR and CDR2 SFDVKD. The CDR3 coding sequence is TGTGCCACCAGTGGTGCCCTGCAGGGATTGTTCGGACTAGCGGGATCCACCGGGGAGCTGTTTTTT. Translated: CATSGALQGLFGLAGSTGELFF.

This clonotype was seen only a few times. The rearrangement links TRBV28 to TRBJ1-2; perhaps TRBD1 as D (5 bases). The V gene's germline CDR1 is MDHEN and CDR2 SYDVKM. The CDR3 loop spans 16 amino acids. V was shortened by 2 bases and J by 2 bases, with 15 bases between the two germline ends. CDR3 in amino acids: CASSLNQVRVNYGYTF. The DNA of the CDR3 is TGTGCCAGCAGTTTAAATCAGGTCAGGGTGAACTATGGCTACACCTTC.

This clonotype appeared many times. The chain links TRBV5-1 to TRBJ2-2; D gene unclear. From germline, CDR1 is SGHRS and CDR2 YFSETQ. The CDR3 runs to 12 residues. The V end lost 0 bases, the J end lost 8 bases, and 5 bases lay between the germline ends. The CDR3 loop reads CASSLAGGELFF. The CDR3 region has the DNA TGCGCCAGCAGCTTGGCCGGAGGGGAGCTGTTTTTT.

This clonotype was counted only a few times. V and J are TRBV15 and TRBJ1-5, with D maybe TRBD1 (6 bases). The germline V gene has CDR1 LNHNV and CDR2 YYDKDF (reference sequence). Trimming left V 5 bases short and J 5 bases short, with 10 bases between. The CDR3 is made up of 13 amino acids. CDR3 nucleotide sequence: TGTGCCACCAGCCGAGGGGGGTATCAGCCCCAGCATTTT. It translates to CATSRGGYQPQHF.

This clonotype was picked up many times. The chain couples TRBV11-1 to TRBJ2-1; TRBD2 agrees at 10 bases. J lost 5 bases, V lost 5 bases, and 18 bases had no gene match. From germline, CDR1 is SGHAT and CDR2 FQDESV (reference sequence). The CDR3 spans 19 residues. CDR3 region: CASSPDLLAGTWGDNEQFF. For the CDR3, the DNA is TGTGCCAGCAGCCCCGACCTACTAGCGGGGACCTGGGGAGACAATGAGCAGTTCTTC.

The V call is TRBV12-3 or TRBV12-4, the J call TRBJ2-1; 9 bases fit TRBD2. This CDR3 comprises 18 residues. The V and J ends lost 3 bases and 5 bases, in that order; junction bases with no gene match: 14. DNA for the CDR3: TGTGCCAGCAGTTTTAGCCAAGTGGGTCTAGCGGGAAACAATGAGCAGTTCTTC. Encoded protein: CASSFSQVGLAGNNEQFF.

J is TRBJ2-7 and V is TRBV3-1, with TRBD1 as a possible D gene (6 bases). CDR3 length: 15 amino acids. V was clipped by 3 bases and J by 2 bases, with 14 bases between them. The V gene's germline CDR1 is LGHDT and CDR2 YNNKEL (reference sequence). The CDR3 here is CASSQGAAGAYEQYF. DNA of the CDR3: TGTGCCAGCAGCCAGGGGGCAGCTGGAGCCTACGAGCAGTACTTC.

This clonotype was counted only a few times. The chain joins TRBV9 to TRBJ2-1; 7 bases map to TRBD1. CDR1 and CDR2 (germline): SGDLS, YYNGEE. There are 17 residues in the CDR3. V gave up 1 base and J gave up 5 bases; unmatched junction bases: 12. This CDR3 is CASSVNARDSRHNEQFF. Written as DNA, the CDR3 is TGTGCCAGCAGCGTAAACGCACGGGACAGTAGGCACAATGAGCAGTTCTTC.

This clonotype came up a few times. The V gene is TRBV7-2, the J gene TRBJ2-3; tentative D call: TRBD1 (5 bases). V was pared by 4 bases and J by 1 base, with 12 bases between. The CDR3 totals 15 residues. Germline V CDR1 and CDR2: SGHTA, FQGNSA. The CDR3 nucleotides are TGTGCCAGCAGCTGGACAAGAGTAGGCACAGATACGCAGTATTTT. Encoded protein: CASSWTRVGTDTQYF.

This clonotype was seen only a few times. The chain is built from TRBV7-2 and TRBJ2-3; 8 nucleotides align to TRBD2. The germline CDR1 and CDR2 sequences are SGHTA and FQGNSA. The CDR3 spans 17 residues. Trimming removed 1 base from V and 3 bases from J; junction bases left unmatched: 9. The CDR3 DNA sequence: TGTGCCAGCAGCTTAGGGGGTCGGGGGGGAGGGACAGATACGCAGTATTTT. This sequence encodes CASSLGGRGGGTDTQYF.

This clonotype has at least ten counts. This rearrangement joins TRBV7-6 to TRBJ2-5; the match to TRBD1 covers 8 bases. This CDR3 has 15 residues. Germline-derived CDR1 and CDR2 are SGHVS and FNYEAQ. Trimming at V came to 1 base and at J to 2 bases, leaving 3 bases not matched to a gene. The CDR3 DNA follows: TGTGCCAGCAGCTTAGGGACAGGGAAACAAGAGACCCAGTACTTC. This translates into CASSLGTGKQETQYF.

This clonotype was detected a few times. The J gene is TRBJ2-1, the V gene TRBV12-3 or TRBV12-4; TRBD2 matches at 9 bases. With 6 bases clipped from V and 3 bases from J, the junction kept 6 bases outside the gene matches. The CDR3 is 15 amino acids. CDR3 sequence reads: CASSLTSGFYNEQFF. CDR3 coding DNA: TGTGCCAGCAGCCTGACTAGCGGTTTCTACAATGAGCAGTTCTTC.

This clonotype was observed a handful of times. The J gene is TRBJ2-7, the V gene TRBV6-5; TRBD1 aligns across 8 bases. This CDR3 comprises 15 residues. The V gene's germline CDR1 is MNHEY and CDR2 SVGAGI. Trimming cost V 2 bases and J 0 bases; bases outside gene matches: 3. The CDR3 bases are TGTGCCAGCAGTTACATCGGACAGGGCTCCTACGAGCAGTACTTC. It codes for CASSYIGQGSYEQYF.

This clonotype showed up just a few times. The CDR3, as DNA: TGCGCCAGCAGCTTACTAGCGGGAGGCAACAATGAGCAGTTCTTC. Translating it yields CASSLLAGGNNEQFF. V gene TRBV5-1 combines with J gene TRBJ2-1; 12 bases line up with TRBD2. Germline trimming cut 2 bases from V and 5 bases from J; bases unmatched to any gene: 2. The germline V gene encodes CDR1 SGHRS and CDR2 YFSETQ. The CDR3 contains 15 residues.

This chain links TRBV6-2 or TRBV6-3 with TRBJ2-1, with TRBD2 matching over 13 bases. Trimming took 5 bases from V and 3 from J; bases not matched to a gene: 10. This CDR3 contains 18 residues. Germline values: CDR1 MNHEY, CDR2 SVGEGT. CDR3 protein: CASSPHKRLAGGYNEQFF. CDR3 in DNA: TGTGCCAGCAGTCCTCATAAGCGACTAGCGGGAGGCTACAATGAGCAGTTCTTC.

V and J are TRBV20-1 and TRBJ1-1; tentatively, D is TRBD1 (5 bases). Germline assignment: CDR1 DFQATT and CDR2 SNEGSKA (reference sequence). The CDR3 is made up of 16 amino acids. Trimming cost V 0 bases and J 5 bases, with 19 bases left between them. The CDR3: CSARDSSRAGGTEAFF. The CDR3 DNA is TGCAGTGCTAGAGATTCGTCAAGGGCTGGGGGGACTGAAGCTTTCTTT.

This clonotype came up many times. This chain joins TRBV20-1 and TRBJ2-1; a weak D match, TRBD2 (6 bases). Germline loops: CDR1 DFQATT, CDR2 SNEGSKA (reference sequence). V lost 0 bases to trimming and J lost 5 bases, with 14 bases between them. CDR3 length: 15 amino acids. The CDR3 loop is CSARELSGPNNEQFF. CDR3 DNA: TGCAGTGCTAGAGAATTGAGCGGGCCAAACAATGAGCAGTTCTTC.